This TCR beta chain stems from a study of regulatory T cells in long-lasting Graves disease. This clonotype occurred many times. Germline CDR1 is SNHLY and CDR2 is FYNNEI. V was pared by 6 bases and J by 1 base, with 10 bases between. The CDR3 is 14 amino acids. Arm-PCR with iRepertoire HTBI primers amplified the CDR3 regions for these TCR beta libraries. TCRdb reprocessed the multiplex PCR reads with MiXCR, giving one entry per CDR3 protein. The sample lists 410,000 or so distinct CDR3 sequences; approximately 15% were seen once. The time point is: newly diagnosed GD, antithyroid drugs for less than 3 months. Making the TCR library involved RNA that had been extracted from PBMCs. One endocrinology department in Xi'an, China, was where patients came from. This sample also belongs to another study, concerning T cells in Graves' hyperthyroidism and ophthalmopathy. As reported in that work: Graves' hyperthyroidism is called stable when ophthalmopathy does not progress within 18 months. The TCR CDR3 first-round RT-PCR relied on the HTBI primer set.

V is TRBV2 and J is TRBJ1-5; no definite D call. Sequencing was performed on peripheral blood mononuclear cells (PBMCs), taken at new diagnosis, from a patient treated with antithyroid drugs. This TCR was recovered from a woman aged 25-40 years with Graves disease. DNA for the CDR3: TGTGCCAGCAGGTTCGGTTCAAGCAATCAGCCCCAGCATTTT. Its translation: CASRFGSSNQPQHF.